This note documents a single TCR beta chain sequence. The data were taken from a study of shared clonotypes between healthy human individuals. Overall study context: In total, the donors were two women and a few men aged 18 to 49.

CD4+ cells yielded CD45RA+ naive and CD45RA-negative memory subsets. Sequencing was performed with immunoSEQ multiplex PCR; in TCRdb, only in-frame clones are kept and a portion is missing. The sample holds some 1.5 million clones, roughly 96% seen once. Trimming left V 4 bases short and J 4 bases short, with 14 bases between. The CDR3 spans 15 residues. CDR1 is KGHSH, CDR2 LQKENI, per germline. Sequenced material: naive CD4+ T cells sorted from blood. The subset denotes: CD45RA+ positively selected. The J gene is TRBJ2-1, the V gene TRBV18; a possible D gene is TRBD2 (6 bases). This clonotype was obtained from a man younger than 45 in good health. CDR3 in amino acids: CASSLEGSQYNEQFF. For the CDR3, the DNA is TGTGCCAGCTCACTGGAGGGCTCCCAATACAATGAGCAGTTCTTC. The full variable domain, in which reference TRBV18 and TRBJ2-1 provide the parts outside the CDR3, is NAGVMQNPRHLVRRRGQEARLRCSPMKGHSHVYWYRQLPEEGLKFMVYLQKENIIDESGMPKERFSAEFPKEGPSILRIQQVVRGDSAAYFCASSLEGSQYNEQFFGPGTRLTVL.